This T cell receptor beta chain appears in the sequencing data of a study of blood T cells in healthy people across ages. About the research overall: Capturing about one barcoded beta molecule per two T cells was achieved by template switching.

With V trimmed by 1 base and J by 0 bases, 11 bases remained unmatched. This CDR3 region has 19 residues. Germline lookup yields CDR1 SGHTA and CDR2 FQGNSA. Alongside a J-beta primer mix, a sample-barcoded 5' primer served in a second PCR lasting roughly 7 to 12 cycles. Tagging of each cDNA molecule was performed by a template-switch adaptor with 12 random nucleotides. TCRdb independently ran MiXCR on the 5' RACE reads; one entry per CDR3 protein. Of 550,000 to 600,000 distinct CDR3 sequences in the sample, 25% to 30% were seen once. This TCR came from a woman in her 70s in good health. The chain combines TRBV7-2 with TRBJ2-3, with 9 bases that match TRBD2. Material for sequencing was blood. For the CDR3, the DNA is TGTGCCAGCAGCTTAGTCTGGTCTAGCGGGACCCAAAGCACAGATACGCAGTATTTT. Translation: CASSLVWSSGTQSTDTQYF.